Below are 9 T cell receptor beta chains sequenced from a single sample in a study of monozygotic twins with inflammatory bowel disease. Using the 5' RACE reads, TCRdb records one entry per CDR3 protein without DNA. Its listing shows 350,000 to 500,000 distinct CDR3 sequences. Sequencing was carried out using blood. All receptors come from a human donor with ulcerative colitis or Crohn's disease, or a healthy co-twin of an affected twin (not recorded which).

The chain couples TRBV2 to TRBJ2-3; TCRdb gives TRBD1 as the D gene, but with no DNA this cannot be confirmed. CDR3 size: 16 residues. Looked up from germline, CDR1 is SNHLY and CDR2 is FYNNEI. CDR3: CASKSQVTGVTDTQYF.

The rearrangement uses TRBV29-1 and TRBJ1-1; absent DNA, TCRdb's TRBD1 call cannot be checked. This CDR3 spans 12 amino acids. CDR1 and CDR2 (germline): SQVTM, ANQGSEA. The CDR3 region is CSALRDNTEAFF.

This chain joins TRBV4-2 and TRBJ2-2; TCRdb's assignment of TRBD2 cannot be checked, as there is no DNA. Germline V gene data show CDR1 as LGHNA and CDR2 as YNFKEQ. CDR3 length: 20 amino acids. CDR3: CASSQDKFGLAIKNTGELFF.

V usage is TRBV29-1 and J usage is TRBJ1-1; TCRdb designates TRBD1, a call that cannot be tested without DNA. The CDR3 loop spans 13 amino acids. Germline V CDR1 and CDR2: SQVTM, ANQGSEA. The CDR3 reads CSVEDGGNTEAFF.

The chain links TRBV19 to TRBJ2-7; TCRdb's D call of TRBD1 is untestable without DNA. The CDR3 contains 14 residues. Per germline, CDR1 LNHDA and CDR2 SQIVND (reference sequence). The CDR3: CASSETGASYEQYF.

J is TRBJ1-4 and V is TRBV28. Germline V CDR1 and CDR2: MDHEN, SYDVKM. This CDR3 has 11 residues. The CDR3 sequence is CASRLHEKLFF.

The chain joins TRBV5-6 to TRBJ2-5; TCRdb selects TRBD2, and the lack of DNA leaves this call unchecked. CDR1 SGHDT and CDR2 YYEEEE come from the germline V gene. CDR3 size: 14 residues. CDR3 loop: CASSFGTPGGTQYF.

This sequence joins TRBV4-2 and TRBJ1-2. The length of the CDR3 is 15 residues. CDR1 and CDR2 (germline): LGHNA, YNFKEQ. CDR3 residues: CASSGRTPEIDGYTF.

CDR3 residues: CSAPRGTGSYNEQFF. V usage is TRBV20-1 and J usage is TRBJ2-1; TCRdb indicates TRBD1, and absent DNA this call remains unverified. This CDR3 is 15 amino acids long. CDR1 DFQATT and CDR2 SNEGSKA come from the germline V gene (reference sequence).